A single sample gave rise to the 13 T cell receptor beta chains below, sequenced in a study of T cells in Graves' hyperthyroidism and ophthalmopathy. RNA transcripts gave rise to amplified TCR beta CDR3 regions. Researchers ran a first-round RT-PCR on the TCR CDR3 using the HTBI primer set. TCRdb processed the multiplex PCR reads anew with MiXCR; each CDR3 protein has one entry. The sample records nearly 600,000 distinct CDR3 sequences, 14% being singletons. Sequenced sample: blood. These receptors all stem from a woman aged 18-30 years with Graves' ophthalmopathy.

This chain connects TRBV6-2 or TRBV6-3 to TRBJ2-5; 14 bases match TRBD2. CDR1 is MNHEY and CDR2 is SVGEGT in the germline V gene. This CDR3 contains 15 residues. With V trimmed by 7 bases and J by 7 bases, 8 bases remained unmatched. CDR3 protein: CASTPGLAGEGTQYF. Here the CDR3 DNA reads TGTGCCAGCACACCGGGACTAGCGGGAGAGGGGACCCAGTACTTC.

This clonotype was counted at least ten times. V usage is TRBV13 and J usage is TRBJ2-5; 16 bases are a match to TRBD2. CDR3 length: 16 residues. CDR1 is PRHDT and CDR2 is FYEKMQ in the germline V gene (reference sequence). Trimming removed 3 bases from V and 8 bases from J; junction bases left unmatched: 6. The CDR3 region is CASSFSGTSGRDTQYF. In DNA form, the CDR3 reads TGTGCCAGCAGCTTCTCCGGGACTAGCGGGAGGGACACCCAGTACTTC. Full variable domain (outside the CDR3, taken from reference TRBV13 and TRBJ2-5): AAGVIQSPRHLIKEKRETATLKCYPIPRHDTVYWYQQGPGQDPQFLISFYEKMQSDKGSIPDRFSAQQFSDYHSELNMSSLELGDSALYFCASSFSGTSGRDTQYFGPGTRLLVL.

This clonotype was seen at least ten times. The rearrangement uses TRBV12-3 or TRBV12-4 and TRBJ2-7; 7 positions agree with TRBD1. This CDR3 is 15 amino acids long. Trimming removed 5 bases from V and 0 bases from J; junction bases left unmatched: 7. The CDR3 DNA is TGTGCCAGCAGTCCTACGGGACAGAGCTCCTACGAGCAGTACTTC. Protein product: CASSPTGQSSYEQYF.

This clonotype has only a few counts. This sequence joins TRBV28 and TRBJ2-4; D not certain. This CDR3 spans 17 amino acids. The germline gives CDR1 MDHEN, CDR2 SYDVKM. Trimming shortened V by 5 bases and J by 0 bases, and 17 bases separated the two germline ends. The CDR3: CASSLRRHLVAKNIQYF. The DNA of the CDR3 is TGTGCCAGCAGTCTTAGGAGACACCTCGTAGCCAAAAACATTCAGTACTTC.

This clonotype was counted a few times. J is TRBJ2-1 and V is TRBV9, with 12 bases lining up with TRBD2. There are 17 residues in the CDR3. The J segment lost 1 base and the V segment lost 4 bases, leaving 6 bases of the junction unmatched. The V gene's germline CDR1 is SGDLS and CDR2 YYNGEE. CDR3 protein: CASSTTSGRQSYNEQFF. CDR3 nucleotide sequence: TGTGCCAGCAGCACAACTAGCGGGAGGCAGTCCTACAATGAGCAGTTCTTC. Complete variable domain (other parts from reference TRBV9 and TRBJ2-1): DSGVTQTPKHLITATGQRVTLRCSPRSGDLSVYWYQQSLDQGLQFLIQYYNGEERAKGNILERFSAQQFPDLHSELNLSSLELGDSALYFCASSTTSGRQSYNEQFFGPGTRLTVL.

This clonotype was detected ten times or more. V usage is TRBV6-2 or TRBV6-3 and J usage is TRBJ2-1; 9 positions match TRBD2. J lost 0 bases, V lost 2 bases, and 2 bases had no gene match. From germline, CDR1 is MNHEY and CDR2 SVGEGT. The CDR3 covers 16 residues. This CDR3 is CASSYRREGSYNEQFF. The DNA for the CDR3 is TGTGCCAGCAGTTACCGGCGGGAGGGCTCCTACAATGAGCAGTTCTTC.

This clonotype was recorded many times. The chain uses TRBV18 and TRBJ1-2; D uncertain. This CDR3 has 13 residues. Trimming stripped 9 bases from V and 8 bases from J, with 19 bases between. Germline loops: CDR1 KGHSH, CDR2 LQKENI. CDR3 protein: CASSERLLLGYTF. The CDR3, as DNA: TGTGCCAGTTCAGAAAGACTCCTCTTGGGCTACACCTTC.

The sample holds a few counts of this clonotype. V and J are TRBV5-6 and TRBJ2-7; 11 nucleotides line up with TRBD2. The CDR3 totals 16 residues. V dropped 3 bases and J dropped 1; count of bases not matched to a gene: 6. Germline loops: CDR1 SGHDT, CDR2 YYEEEE. CDR3 DNA sequence: TGTGCCAGCAGCTATTTTAGCGGGGGGGTATCCTACGAGCAGTACTTC. The encoded protein is CASSYFSGGVSYEQYF.

This clonotype was seen repeatedly, ten times or more. The chain uses TRBV20-1 and TRBJ1-1; D might be TRBD1 (6 bases). This CDR3 contains 15 residues. V shed 2 bases and J shed 0 bases, with 13 bases lying between them. Germline V CDR1 and CDR2: DFQATT, SNEGSKA (reference sequence). CDR3 sequence: CSARRIGDMNTEAFF. The CDR3 coding sequence is TGCAGTGCTAGAAGGATCGGGGACATGAACACTGAAGCTTTCTTT.

This rearrangement joins TRBV12-5 to TRBJ2-1; 8 nucleotides line up with TRBD2. There are 13 residues in the CDR3. Losses at the gene ends were 0 bases for V and 10 bases for J; bases not matched to a gene: 2. CDR1 is LGHNT, CDR2 FRNRAP, per germline. CDR3 residues: CASGLVRGGEQFF. DNA of the CDR3: TGTGCTAGTGGTTTGGTACGGGGGGGAGAGCAGTTCTTC.

This clonotype has a handful of counts. This chain connects TRBV20-1 to TRBJ2-7; 12 bases map to TRBD2. The CDR3 totals 14 residues. J gave up 3 bases and V 5 bases, and 5 bases lay outside the gene matches. Germline CDR1 reads DFQATT; CDR2 reads SNEGSKA (reference sequence). The DNA of the CDR3 is TGCAGTGCTTCCGGACTAGCGGGATTCTACGAGCAGTACTTC. Its translation: CSASGLAGFYEQYF.

This clonotype has a count of ten or more. The V and J genes are TRBV27 and TRBJ2-6; TRBD1 might be the D (5 bases). This CDR3 is built from 17 residues. In germline, CDR1 is MNHEY, CDR2 SMNVEV (reference sequence). V lost 5 bases to trimming and J lost 0 bases, with 14 bases between them. The CDR3: CASSPTYDSSGANVLTF. Here the CDR3 DNA reads TGTGCCAGCAGTCCCACCTACGACAGCTCTGGGGCCAACGTCCTGACTTTC.

This clonotype has more than one count but fewer than ten. This chain joins TRBV19 and TRBJ2-3; 8 bases are a match to TRBD1. The length of the CDR3 is 13 residues. Germline V gives CDR1 LNHDA, CDR2 SQIVND (reference sequence). V shed 9 bases, J shed 1 base, and the junction held 3 bases outside the gene matches. The CDR3 is CASGQGGTDTQYF. As DNA, the CDR3 is TGTGCCAGCGGACAGGGTGGCACAGATACGCAGTATTTT.